This T cell receptor beta chain comes out of a study of immunodeficiency (dated by TCRdb to between 2017 and 2020). As for the study more broadly: Repertoire analysis was done to look for VDJ recombination defects and oligoclonality.

Genomic DNA was extracted using the QIAamp DNA Blood Mini Kit and was submitted for immunoSEQ repertoire analysis. A standard quantity of genomic DNA template was used for amplification of CDR3 regions by multiplex PCR. An Illumina platform was used to sequence the PCR products. Per the source publication's procedure: Alignment of sequences to a reference was performed, and V, D and J gene definitions were taken from IMGT. Closely related sequences were merged by a nearest-neighbor clustering algorithm so that PCR and sequencing errors were removed. V, D and J usage in productive unique and total sequences was analyzed using ImmunoSEQ Analyzer tools and R version 3.6.1. Here the immuneACCESS table is served through TCRdb, limited to in-frame sequences with V and J called. Missing clones are a known gap in these copies; in checked studies unresolved V genes cover under half, and the rest lacks a known reason. Clone size and V and J calls were adopted from that table, with D and trimming inferred from the DNA. Recorded for this sample are approximately 3,100 clones; about 89% of them occurred a single time. Approximately 12% of the sample is held by the ten biggest clonotypes.

What the work shows at the level of the full study, not this receptor alone: Based on top-100 and total clonotype frequencies, severe oligoclonality showed up in patient CD8+ T cells, whereas patient CD4+ T cells did not show severe oligoclonality. Relative to control CD8+ T cells, CD8+ T cells from patients had restricted TRB V-J pairing and a lower productive entropy. In entropy comparisons, n=3 (open circles) was shown for patients versus healthy controls, and a thymic development effect was only suggested as possible.

Spanning cysteine to phenylalanine, the CDR3 consists of 15 amino acids. Only the CDR3 region is kept as DNA, spanning 45 bases read in frame from base 1. Trimmed from V: 3 bases; trimmed from J: 3 bases; junction bases lacking a gene match: 5. Sequences SGHKS (CDR1) and YYEKEE (CDR2) are obtained from the germline V gene (reference sequence). Before TCR sequencing, CD3+CD8+ T cells were sorted from fresh PBMCs. This clone has just a few counts. Its antigen has not been determined. Base-call qualities are not available, and no considerably larger clone is one nucleotide away. Sequencing used CD8+ T cells from blood. The sequence came from a human donor in good health. The V and J genes are TRBV5-5 and TRBJ1-1; 10 nucleotides in the junction match TRBD1. The bases read TGTGCCAGCAGCTCAACCGGGACAGGGGACACTGAAGCTTTCTTT. Translated, it gives CASSSTGTGDTEAFF.